The 18 T cell receptor beta chains in this list originate from one sample, sequenced in a study of shared clonotypes between healthy human individuals. The assay was immunoSEQ multiplex PCR, and TCRdb's table has in-frame clones only and misses some. In the table there are over 950,000 clones, around 77% of which are singletons. Sequences were obtained from memory CD4+ T cells from PBMCs. The subset denotes: CD45RA-negative fraction. The receptors were gathered from a man younger than 35 in good health. Some clones in this sample may be carry-over from other donors' samples.

V and J are TRBV30 and TRBJ2-1; D is perhaps TRBD2 (5 bases). CDR1 is GTSNPN and CDR2 is SVGIG in the germline V gene (reference sequence). This CDR3 has 18 residues. Trimming removed 3 bases at V and 1 base at J, with 22 bases between. The CDR3 loop reads CAWSRLYIVSGSYNEQFF. DNA of the CDR3: TGTGCCTGGAGCCGGCTTTACATCGTGAGCGGATCCTACAATGAGCAGTTCTTC.

The V gene is TRBV7-2, the J gene TRBJ2-3, with D perhaps TRBD2 (5 bases). This CDR3 region has 14 residues. V lost 6 bases and J 4 bases, leaving 14 bases between the germline ends. From germline, CDR1 is SGHTA and CDR2 FQGNSA. This CDR3 reads CASSQLGSADTQYF. CDR3 nucleotides: TGTGCCAGCAGTCAGCTAGGGAGCGCAGATACGCAGTATTTT.

There are a few counts of this clone. The CDR3 here is CASRPVPTGYPYEQYF. The DNA for the CDR3 is TGTGCAAGTCGCCCAGTACCCACAGGGTACCCCTACGAGCAGTACTTC. The J gene is TRBJ2-7, the V gene TRBV12-2; the table calls TRBD1, which could not be checked here. TRBV12-2 represents a pseudogene. The CDR3 contains 16 residues.

The rearrangement uses TRBV6-1 and TRBJ2-1, with D unclear. V shed 4 bases and J shed 2 bases, with 9 bases lying between them. The germline V gene has CDR1 MNHNS and CDR2 SASEGT. This CDR3 is built from 14 residues. This CDR3 is CASSAEQTYNEQFF. Written as DNA, the CDR3 is TGTGCCAGCAGTGCGGAACAGACCTACAATGAGCAGTTCTTC.

The chain joins TRBV5-1 to TRBJ2-2; 7 bases align to TRBD2. The CDR3 runs 14 residues. The V gene's germline CDR1 is SGHRS and CDR2 YFSETQ. V trimming: 4 bases; J trimming: 6 bases; junction bases outside the gene matches: 6. Here the CDR3 reads CASSGDYLAGELFF. The CDR3 DNA sequence: TGCGCCAGCAGCGGGGACTATTTAGCCGGGGAGCTGTTTTTT.

The chain links TRBV30 to TRBJ2-1, with 8 positions matching TRBD2. Losses at the gene ends were 8 bases for V and 8 bases for J; bases not matched to a gene: 11. Germline V gene data show CDR1 as GTSNPN and CDR2 as SVGIG (reference sequence). This CDR3 is built from 13 residues. CDR3 loop: CARGSGRFYEQFF. CDR3 nucleotides: TGTGCCCGCGGGAGCGGGAGATTCTATGAGCAGTTCTTC.

This chain connects TRBV15 to TRBJ1-5, with D maybe TRBD1 (5 bases). Trimming removed 8 bases from V and 7 bases from J, with 15 bases in between. This CDR3 is built from 13 residues. The germline gives CDR1 LNHNV, CDR2 YYDKDF (reference sequence). CDR3 sequence: CATGKGWGQPQHF. The CDR3 DNA reads as TGTGCCACCGGGAAGGGGTGGGGGCAGCCCCAGCATTTT.

V usage is TRBV7-8 and J usage is TRBJ1-2, with TRBD1 matching over 9 bases. The germline gives CDR1 SGHVS, CDR2 FQNEAQ. V shed 5 bases, J shed 7 bases, and the junction held 8 bases outside the gene matches. The CDR3 totals 14 residues. This CDR3 reads CASSKDRGGAGYTF. CDR3 DNA: TGTGCCAGCAGCAAGGACAGGGGAGGGGCTGGCTACACCTTC.

The table lists this clone with a few counts. The gene calls are TRBV28 and TRBJ1-1; TRBD1 matches at 8 bases. The CDR3 contains 11 residues. The V gene end was trimmed by 4 bases and the J gene end by 12 bases; junction bases not matched to a gene: 4. Germline loops: CDR1 MDHEN, CDR2 SYDVKM. The CDR3 region has the DNA TGTGCCAGCAGTTCCACAGGGGGGTCTTTCTTT. Protein product: CASSSTGGSFF.

This clone has only one observation. The V gene is TRBV9, the J gene TRBJ2-7, with a possible D match to TRBD2 (5 bases). The CDR3 has 16 residues. With 3 bases removed from V and 2 bases from J, the gap between germline ends came to 18 bases. The germline V gene encodes CDR1 SGDLS and CDR2 YYNGEE. This CDR3 is CASSGESSRFPYEQYF. As DNA, the CDR3 is TGTGCCAGCAGCGGCGAGTCTAGCCGATTTCCCTACGAGCAGTACTTC. Combining the CDR3 with reference TRBV9 and TRBJ2-7 gives the whole variable domain DSGVTQTPKHLITATGQRVTLRCSPRSGDLSVYWYQQSLDQGLQFLIQYYNGEERAKGNILERFSAQQFPDLHSELNLSSLELGDSALYFCASSGESSRFPYEQYFGPGTRLTVT.

The gene calls are TRBV10-3 and TRBJ2-2; tentatively, D is TRBD2 (5 bases). The CDR3 runs to 15 residues. Germline CDR1 ENHRY, CDR2 SYGVKD. V lost 6 bases, J lost 5 bases, and 16 bases lay in between. The CDR3 loop is CAISSWTPGTGELFF. In DNA, the CDR3 is TGTGCCATCAGCAGTTGGACGCCGGGGACCGGGGAGCTGTTTTTT.

This clone was found a few times. This rearrangement joins TRBV27 to TRBJ2-5; D ambiguous. Germline assignment: CDR1 MNHEY and CDR2 SMNVEV (reference sequence). The CDR3 is 16 residues long. V lost 2 bases and J 2 bases, leaving 15 bases between the germline ends. The CDR3 bases are TGTGCCAGCAGTTTAAGGGCATTCGGTCGACAAGAGACCCAGTACTTC. It codes for CASSLRAFGRQETQYF.

As to this clone: A far larger clone is off by one base, so a read error is likely. The chain is built from TRBV15 and TRBJ1-1; D gene uncertain. CDR1 is LNHNV and CDR2 is YYDKDF in the germline V gene (reference sequence). The CDR3 loop spans 13 amino acids. V lost 10 bases and J 1 base, leaving 13 bases between the germline ends. The CDR3 DNA is TGTGCCATGTCTCTTACGGAGAACACTGAAGCTTTCTTT. Protein sequence: CAMSLTENTEAFF.

This chain uses TRBV7-3 with TRBJ2-2; no definite D call. The CDR3 is 13 amino acids. The V end lost 3 bases, the J end lost 5 bases, and 7 bases lay between the germline ends. The germline V gene encodes CDR1 SGHTA and CDR2 FQGTGA. The CDR3 coding sequence is TGTGCCAGCAGCTTCTCCCAGACCGGGGAGCTGTTTTTT. The encoded protein is CASSFSQTGELFF.

The V call is TRBV7-2, the J call TRBJ1-2; D ambiguous. Germline V gives CDR1 SGHTA, CDR2 FQGNSA. V lost 4 bases, J lost 4 bases, and 10 bases lay in between. The CDR3 covers 13 residues. The CDR3 spells CASSSSHGYGYTF. CDR3 bases: TGTGCCAGCAGCTCATCCCACGGCTATGGCTACACCTTC.

The V and J genes are TRBV7-9 and TRBJ1-5; the match to TRBD1 covers 8 bases. Germline V gene sequence: CDR1 SEHNR, CDR2 FQNEAQ (reference sequence). The CDR3 has 16 amino acids. The J segment lost 4 bases and the V segment lost 4 bases, leaving 9 bases of the junction unmatched. CDR3 DNA sequence: TGTGCCAGCAGCTCCCAAGACAGGGGCCGGAATCAGCCCCAGCATTTT. Amino acid sequence: CASSSQDRGRNQPQHF. Together with reference TRBV7-9 and TRBJ1-5, the CDR3 gives the full variable domain: DTGVSQNPRHKITKRGQNVTFRCDPISEHNRLYWYRQTLGQGPEFLTYFQNEAQLEKSRLLSDRFSAERPKGSFSTLEIQRTEQGDSAMYLCASSSQDRGRNQPQHFGDGTRLSIL.

The chain has TRBV15 and TRBJ1-2; D is ambiguous. The germline CDR1 and CDR2 sequences are LNHNV and YYDKDF (reference sequence). The CDR3 is 15 amino acids. V was shortened by 0 bases and J by 0 bases, with 8 bases between the two germline ends. Here the CDR3 DNA reads TGTGCCACCAGCAGAGATCTTGGGACTAACTATGGCTACACCTTC. Translation: CATSRDLGTNYGYTF. Combining the CDR3 with reference TRBV15 and TRBJ1-2 gives the whole variable domain DAMVIQNPRYQVTQFGKPVTLSCSQTLNHNVMYWYQQKSSQAPKLLFHYYDKDFNNEADTPDNFQSRRPNTSFCFLDIRSPGLGDTAMYLCATSRDLGTNYGYTFGSGTRLTVV.

This chain uses TRBV27 with TRBJ2-7; D is unclear. Germline V lookup: CDR1 MNHEY, CDR2 SMNVEV (reference sequence). The CDR3 sequence is 15 residues long. Trimming stripped 6 bases from V and 2 bases from J, with 17 bases between. CDR3 nucleotide sequence: TGTGCCAGCAGCGTAAGACTGGCAACAGCCTACGAGCAGTACTTC. Encoded protein: CASSVRLATAYEQYF.